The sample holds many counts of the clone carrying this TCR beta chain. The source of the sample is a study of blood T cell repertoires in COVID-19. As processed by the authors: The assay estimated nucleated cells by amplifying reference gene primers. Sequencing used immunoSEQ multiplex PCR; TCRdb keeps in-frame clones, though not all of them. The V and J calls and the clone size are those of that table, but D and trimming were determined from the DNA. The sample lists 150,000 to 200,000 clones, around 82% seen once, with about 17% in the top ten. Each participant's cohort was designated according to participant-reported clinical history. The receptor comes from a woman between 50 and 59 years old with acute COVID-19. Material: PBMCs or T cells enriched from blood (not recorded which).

CDR3 sequence (DNA): TGTGCCAGCAGTTTAGGCCAGGGCATCGAGACCCAGTACTTC. It specifies CASSLGQGIETQYF. The chain recombines TRBV28 with TRBJ2-5; TRBD1 might be the D (5 bases). V lost 2 bases and J lost 5, with 12 bases in between. The CDR3 loop spans 14 amino acids. Looked up from germline, CDR1 is MDHEN and CDR2 is SYDVKM.